The 2 T cell receptor beta chains below come from one sample, sequenced in a study of T-cell memory formation after mild COVID-19. TCRdb reanalysed the 5' RACE reads using MiXCR and keeps one entry per CDR3 protein. The table has tens of thousands of distinct CDR3 sequences, nearly 25% seen once. The sequenced sample was PBMCs or a T cell subset sorted from them (not recorded which). These receptors were collected from a man younger than 30 who had mild COVID-19 (a few samples of this study predate the infection). Cell type and time point are not known.

The rearrangement joins TRBV14 to TRBJ1-1; 8 bases align to TRBD1. Trimming took 0 bases from V and 3 from J; bases not matched to a gene: 18. The length of the CDR3 is 20 residues. CDR1 and CDR2 (germline): SGHDN, FVKESK. The CDR3 DNA reads as TGTGCCAGCAGCCAAGACGGATTTCGCAGGGGGCTGGGTGGGGACACTGAAGCTTTCTTT. As protein: CASSQDGFRRGLGGDTEAFF.

The rearrangement joins TRBV11-2 to TRBJ2-2; unclear D gene. The length of the CDR3 is 12 residues. The V end was cut by 0 bases, the J end by 14 bases, with 10 bases between. Per the germline V gene, CDR1 is SGHAT and CDR2 is FQNNGV. CDR3 nucleotide sequence: TGTGCCAGCAGCTTAGATTCGGCAGAACTGTTTTTT. Its protein is CASSLDSAELFF. The complete variable domain, with remaining parts taken from reference TRBV11-2 and TRBJ2-2, reads EAGVAQSPRYKIIEKRQSVAFWCNPISGHATLYWYQQILGQGPKLLIQFQNNGVVDDSQLPKDRFSAERLKGVDSTLKIQPAKLEDSAVYLCASSLDSAELFFGEGSRLTVL.